These T cell receptor beta chains were read from a single sample in a study of radiotherapy plus CTLA-4 blockade in lung cancer. Sequencing was performed with immunoSEQ multiplex PCR; in TCRdb, only in-frame clones are kept and a portion is missing. In the table there are more than 90,000 clones, about four fifths of which are singletons. This specimen consisted of peripheral blood, obtained from a patient treated with radiotherapy plus ipilimumab. These receptors were obtained from a human donor with non-small cell lung cancer who had a partial response to radiotherapy plus ipilimumab. Each CDR3 is given with its conserved first and last residue. The D gene is left open where the match is weak. A clone size is listed for some rows: how often the clone was seen (once, few, many), or a class if it is expanded.

v_gene	j_gene	abundance	d_gene	len	CDR3nt	CDR3aa
TRBV2	TRBJ1-5	once	NA	17	TGTGCCAGCAGCCGCGGGCCGTTCGGACGGAGCAATCAGCCCCAGCATTTT	CASSRGPFGRSNQPQHF
TRBV18	TRBJ2-3	once	NA	15	TGTGCCAGCTCACCTTTAGGGGAGGGCACAGATACGCAGTATTTT	CASSPLGEGTDTQYF
TRBV18	TRBJ2-5	NA	TRBD2	19	TGTGCCAGCTCACAAACCAAGCCTCCGCTAGCGGACTTCCAAGAGACCCAGTACTTC	CASSQTKPPLADFQETQYF
TRBV27	TRBJ1-1	NA	NA	14	TGTGCCAGCAGTACAGTACTTAGGCCCACTGAAGCTTTCTTT	CASSTVLRPTEAFF
TRBV2	TRBJ2-5	NA	NA	14	TGTGCCAGCTTACTAGCCCGCGGGTCTGAGACCCAGTACTTC	CASLLARGSETQYF
TRBV6-5	TRBJ2-5	NA	NA	14	TGTGCCAGCAGTTACAACAGGGTGGAGGAGACCCAGTACTTC	CASSYNRVEETQYF
TRBV5-1	TRBJ2-1	few	NA	12	TGCGCCAGCAGCTTCCTAGAGGGTGAGCAGTTCTTC	CASSFLEGEQFF
TRBV11-1	TRBJ1-2	NA	NA	14	TGTGCCAGCAGTCGGACCAACAGCGGGTATGGCTACACCTTC	CASSRTNSGYGYTF
TRBV7-8	TRBJ2-1	once	NA	11	TGTGCCAGCACCCACTACAATGAGCAGTTCTTC	CASTHYNEQFF
TRBV5-1	TRBJ1-1	NA	NA	16	TGCGCCAGCAGCGTTACGTCCCGGGGGAGGAAAACTGAAGCTTTCTTT	CASSVTSRGRKTEAFF
TRBV6-1	TRBJ1-2	NA	NA	13	TGTGCCAGCAGCGAAGCGGGTGAGGAGGGCTACACCTTC	CASSEAGEEGYTF
TRBV6-1	TRBJ2-3	NA	NA	13	TGTGCCAGCAGTGAAGTCGAGCGGCGGGGGCAGTATTTT	CASSEVERRGQYF
TRBV6-5	TRBJ1-2	once	NA	13	TGTGCCAGCAGTCCAGACGGGAGCTATGGCTACACCTTC	CASSPDGSYGYTF
TRBV4-1	TRBJ1-1	NA	NA	14	TGCGCCAGCAGCCAAGTCAGGGGATATACTGAAGCTTTCTTT	CASSQVRGYTEAFF
TRBV5-4	TRBJ2-5	once	NA	13	TGTGCCAGCAGTACGGGAGCTGAAGAGACCCAGTACTTC	CASSTGAEETQYF
TRBV27	TRBJ2-7	NA	NA	11	TGTGCCAGCAGTCTCCTAAACGAGCAGTACTTC	CASSLLNEQYF
TRBV19	TRBJ1-2	NA	NA	12	TGTGCCAGTGAGACTTCTAACTATGGCTACACCTTC	CASETSNYGYTF
TRBV27	TRBJ2-7	NA	NA	14	TGTGCCAGCAGTTCCGGACAGTTTTCCTACGAGCAGTACTTC	CASSSGQFSYEQYF
TRBV28	TRBJ1-1	few	NA	15	TGTGCCAGCAGTTATTCCTTAACAGAGAACACTGAAGCTTTCTTT	CASSYSLTENTEAFF
TRBV28	TRBJ2-7	NA	TRBD1	15	TGTGCCACCGGCGACAGGGGGTTGTTTTTATACGAGCAGTACTTC	CATGDRGLFLYEQYF
TRBV11-2	TRBJ2-3	many	NA	15	TGTGCCAGCAGCCTTAGCGGACCTACTACAGATACGCAGTATTTT	CASSLSGPTTDTQYF
TRBV28	TRBJ1-2	NA	NA	18	TGTGCCAGCAGTCAACCTACCTTAGACAGTGCAGCTAACTATGGCTACACCTTC	CASSQPTLDSAANYGYTF
TRBV7-7	TRBJ2-5	NA	NA	15	TGTGCTAGCAGCTCGGGCAGGGCCTATCAAGAGACCCAGTACTTC	CASSSGRAYQETQYF
TRBV2	TRBJ1-2	NA	NA	12	TGTGCCAGCAGTGACAGTAACTATGGCTACACCTTC	CASSDSNYGYTF
TRBV6-1	TRBJ1-2	NA	NA	16	TGTGCCAGCAGTGAAGGCCCTCAGGCAGGTTTCTATGGCTACACCTTC	CASSEGPQAGFYGYTF
TRBV4-3	TRBJ1-4	few	NA	17	TGCGCCAGCAGCCAAGCCCAGGGGCAGCAGGTCAGGGAAAAACTGTTTTTT	CASSQAQGQQVREKLFF
TRBV5-1	TRBJ2-7	NA	NA	13	TGCGCCAGCAGCTTGGACAGCTACTACGAGCAGTACTTC	CASSLDSYYEQYF
TRBV15	TRBJ1-2	NA	TRBD1	17	TGTGCCACCAGCAGAGATTCGGGACAGGGTTCTTTCTATGGCTACACCTTC	CATSRDSGQGSFYGYTF
TRBV6-1	TRBJ2-7	NA	NA	12	TGTGCCACCGGGACAAACTCCTACGAGCAGTACTTC	CATGTNSYEQYF
TRBV7-9	TRBJ1-1	NA	NA	16	TGTGCCAGCAGCTTTTCCGGGGGAAGGGTGAACACTGAAGCTTTCTTT	CASSFSGGRVNTEAFF
TRBV5-4	TRBJ2-7	few	NA	15	TGTGCCAGCAGCTTGGAAGGCGGTTCCTCCTACGAGCAGTACTTC	CASSLEGGSSYEQYF
TRBV10-3	TRBJ1-1	NA	NA	13	TGTGCCATCAGTGTGGGGGGAAACACTGAAGCTTTCTTT	CAISVGGNTEAFF
TRBV19	TRBJ1-2	few	NA	14	TGTGCCAGTAGTGGGGGCTACTATCGGGATGGCTACACCTTC	CASSGGYYRDGYTF
TRBV28	TRBJ1-4	once	TRBD1	14	TGTGCCAGCAGCTTTGGACAGGGAGGCGAAAAACTGTTTTTT	CASSFGQGGEKLFF
TRBV9	TRBJ2-1	NA	TRBD2	16	TGTGCCAGCAGCGTACTAGCGGGAGGGCAGAACAATGAGCAGTTCTTC	CASSVLAGGQNNEQFF
TRBV30	TRBJ2-4	NA	NA	16	TGTGCCTGGAGTGGGACCCGGACATTAGCCAAAAACATTCAGTACTTC	CAWSGTRTLAKNIQYF
TRBV7-3	TRBJ2-1	NA	TRBD1	19	TGTGCCAGTTCAAAAGTTGGGACAGGGCGTCTAGCGGTCAACAATGAGCAGTTCTTC	CASSKVGTGRLAVNNEQFF
TRBV4-2	TRBJ2-1	NA	TRBD2	16	TGTGCCAGCAGCCAGGGACTAGCGGGCCCCTACAATGAGCAGTTCTTC	CASSQGLAGPYNEQFF
TRBV4-1	TRBJ2-5	NA	TRBD2	16	TGCGCCAGCAGCCCCCTAGCGGCACCGATAGAAGAGACCCAGTACTTC	CASSPLAAPIEETQYF
TRBV5-1	TRBJ1-1	NA	TRBD1	15	TGCGCCAGCAGCCCGGGACAGCCCATGAACACTGAAGCTTTCTTT	CASSPGQPMNTEAFF
TRBV7-8	TRBJ2-7	NA	NA	14	TGTGCCAGCAGCCGTAGAGAGGCGATCTACGAGCAGTACTTC	CASSRREAIYEQYF
TRBV4-1	TRBJ2-7	few	TRBD1	16	TGCGCCAGCGGCGCCGCTCCGGGACAGGACGTTAACGAGCAGTACTTC	CASGAAPGQDVNEQYF
TRBV19	TRBJ2-1	once	TRBD2	13	TGTGCCAGTAGTATAGATGAGCGGGGGGCTCTGTTCTTC	CASSIDERGALFF
TRBV6-5	TRBJ1-2	NA	NA	14	TGTGCCAGCAGTTTCGGGGTCGGAAACTATGGCTACACCTTC	CASSFGVGNYGYTF
TRBV6-5	TRBJ2-7	NA	TRBD1	14	TGTGCCAGCAGTTACGGATCGACAGGGGACGAGCAGTACTTC	CASSYGSTGDEQYF
TRBV10-3	TRBJ2-3	once	TRBD1	15	TGTGCCATCAGTGAGTCAGGGGGCGCAGCAGATACGCAGTATTTT	CAISESGGAADTQYF
TRBV7-9	TRBJ1-2	NA	TRBD1	13	TGTGCCAGCAGCTTAGCAGGGGGCAAGGGCTACACCTTC	CASSLAGGKGYTF
TRBV19	TRBJ2-1	NA	TRBD2	16	TGTGCCAGTAGTATGGCCCTTGGACTAGCGGGAGTAGGCCAGTTCTTC	CASSMALGLAGVGQFF
TRBV25-1	TRBJ2-7	NA	TRBD1	16	TGTGCCAGCAGTGAATACTGGACAGGGGGAACCTACGAGCAGTACTTC	CASSEYWTGGTYEQYF
TRBV11-2	TRBJ1-1	once	NA	12	TGTGCCAGCAGCTTTCCGGGGACTGAAGCTTTCTTT	CASSFPGTEAFF
TRBV5-1	TRBJ1-4	NA	TRBD1	15	TGCGCCAGCAGCTTGGCCGACAGGGGTGACGAAAAACTGTTTTTT	CASSLADRGDEKLFF
TRBV6-1	TRBJ2-1	NA	TRBD2	17	TGTGCCAGCAGTGAAGTGTACGGGGGGAACTCCTACAATGAGCAGTTCTTC	CASSEVYGGNSYNEQFF